This entry lists 13 T cell receptor beta chains sequenced from one sample in a study of T cells after yellow fever vaccination. One entry per CDR3 protein results from TCRdb running MiXCR on the 5' RACE reads. The sample lists some 390,000 distinct CDR3 sequences; around 20% were seen once. The source material was PBMCs, sampled before the yellow fever booster vaccination. The receptors originated from a man aged 18-30 years who received the YFV17D yellow fever vaccine.

The genes are TRBV7-2 and TRBJ2-1; D is unclear. The V end lost 0 bases, the J end lost 5 bases, and 8 bases lay between the germline ends. Looked up from germline, CDR1 is SGHTA and CDR2 is FQGNSA. This CDR3 spans 14 amino acids. The CDR3 is CASSLASRNNEQFF. The CDR3 coding sequence is TGTGCCAGCAGCTTAGCCAGCCGAAACAATGAGCAGTTCTTC.

The chain is built from TRBV20-1 and TRBJ2-7; D may be TRBD1 (6 bases). CDR1 DFQATT and CDR2 SNEGSKA come from the germline V gene (reference sequence). V shed 5 bases and J shed 4 bases, with 18 bases lying between them. The CDR3 consists of 14 residues. The CDR3 nucleotides are TGCAGTGCTTCCGCCGGGGACACCCGGTACGAGCAGTACTTC. As protein: CSASAGDTRYEQYF.

The chain has TRBV7-6 and TRBJ1-3, with 8 positions matching TRBD1. V lost 3 bases and J lost 4; bases outside the gene matches: 5. There are 15 residues in the CDR3. CDR1 and CDR2 (germline): SGHVS, FNYEAQ. The CDR3 loop is CASSFRNRGGNTIYF. DNA of the CDR3: TGTGCCAGCAGCTTCCGGAACAGGGGGGGAAACACCATATATTTT.

V usage is TRBV20-1 and J usage is TRBJ1-1, with unresolved D. V dropped 2 bases and J dropped 2 bases, with 9 bases sitting between them. This CDR3 is 13 amino acids long. Germline V gene data show CDR1 as DFQATT and CDR2 as SNEGSKA (reference sequence). This chain's CDR3 is CSARTGYNTEAFF. The CDR3 bases are TGCAGTGCTAGAACGGGCTATAACACTGAAGCTTTCTTT.

This clonotype appeared a few times. This CDR3 reads CSARTSGGPYEQYF. The CDR3 bases are TGCAGTGCGCGGACTAGCGGGGGCCCCTACGAGCAGTACTTC. The rearrangement joins TRBV20-1 to TRBJ2-7, with 13 positions matching TRBD2. Trimming at V came to 6 bases and at J to 2 bases, leaving 4 bases not matched to a gene. The germline V gene encodes CDR1 DFQATT and CDR2 SNEGSKA (reference sequence). This CDR3 is 14 amino acids long.

The rearrangement joins TRBV14 to TRBJ1-5; D not resolved. The CDR3 has 12 residues. The V gene's germline CDR1 is SGHDN and CDR2 FVKESK. The V end was cut by 3 bases, the J end by 7 bases, with 7 bases between. The CDR3 region is CASSQGIQPQHF. The CDR3 nucleotides are TGTGCCAGCAGCCAGGGGATCCAGCCCCAGCATTTT.

The gene calls are TRBV9 and TRBJ1-1; TRBD1 matches 8 bases. The germline V gene has CDR1 SGDLS and CDR2 YYNGEE. V lost 0 bases and J lost 6; bases outside the gene matches: 4. The CDR3 extends over 14 amino acids. In DNA form, the CDR3 reads TGTGCCAGCAGCGTAGTGGTACAGGGGGCTGAAGCTTTCTTT. This encodes CASSVVVQGAEAFF.

The gene calls are TRBV6-5 and TRBJ1-5; TRBD1 aligns across 7 bases. Unmatched junction bases numbered 8, after V lost 9 bases and J lost 0 bases. The CDR3 length is 15 residues. Looked up from germline, CDR1 is MNHEY and CDR2 is SVGAGI. CDR3 sequence (DNA): TGTGCCAGATTCTGGGGACAGAATAGCAATCAGCCCCAGCATTTT. Translation: CARFWGQNSNQPQHF.

This chain links TRBV6-5 with TRBJ1-5; tentative D call: TRBD1 (5 bases). Trimming cost V 8 bases and J 4 bases, with 12 bases left between them. The germline gives CDR1 MNHEY, CDR2 SVGAGI. The CDR3 covers 13 residues. CDR3 sequence reads: CASSRDPNQPQHF. The CDR3 bases are TGTGCCAGCTCCCGGGACCCTAATCAGCCCCAGCATTTT.

The J gene is TRBJ2-5, the V gene TRBV20-1, with TRBD1 matching 9 bases. V shed 3 bases, J shed 5 bases, and the junction held 7 bases outside the gene matches. This CDR3 has 14 amino acids. Germline lookup yields CDR1 DFQATT and CDR2 SNEGSKA (reference sequence). The CDR3 region has the DNA TGCAGTGCTAGGGTACAGGGGGCTCGGGAGACCCAGTACTTC. Translated: CSARVQGARETQYF.

This clonotype has a handful of counts. The chain combines TRBV20-1 with TRBJ2-7; 7 bases are a match to TRBD1. CDR3 length: 14 residues. Germline CDR1 and CDR2: DFQATT and SNEGSKA (reference sequence). V shed 4 bases and J 2 bases; nucleotides not matched to a gene: 8. The CDR3 nucleotides read TGCAGTGCTAAAGACAGGGAACGGGCCTACGAGCAGTACGTC. Protein product: CSAKDRERAYEQYV.

The chain uses TRBV5-1 and TRBJ1-4; 7 positions agree with TRBD1. This CDR3 is built from 15 residues. V dropped 4 bases and J dropped 6; count of bases not matched to a gene: 9. The germline V gene encodes CDR1 SGHRS and CDR2 YFSETQ. CDR3 sequence reads: CASSPGDSWYEKLFF. CDR3 nucleotide sequence: TGCGCCAGCAGCCCGGGGGACAGTTGGTATGAAAAACTGTTTTTT.

V is TRBV12-3 or TRBV12-4 and J is TRBJ1-4; D gene uncertain. Trimming removed 2 bases at V and 7 bases at J, with 5 bases between. There are 12 residues in the CDR3. The CDR3 loop reads CASSLLSEKLFF. The CDR3 nucleotides are TGTGCCAGCAGTTTATTATCTGAAAAACTGTTTTTT.